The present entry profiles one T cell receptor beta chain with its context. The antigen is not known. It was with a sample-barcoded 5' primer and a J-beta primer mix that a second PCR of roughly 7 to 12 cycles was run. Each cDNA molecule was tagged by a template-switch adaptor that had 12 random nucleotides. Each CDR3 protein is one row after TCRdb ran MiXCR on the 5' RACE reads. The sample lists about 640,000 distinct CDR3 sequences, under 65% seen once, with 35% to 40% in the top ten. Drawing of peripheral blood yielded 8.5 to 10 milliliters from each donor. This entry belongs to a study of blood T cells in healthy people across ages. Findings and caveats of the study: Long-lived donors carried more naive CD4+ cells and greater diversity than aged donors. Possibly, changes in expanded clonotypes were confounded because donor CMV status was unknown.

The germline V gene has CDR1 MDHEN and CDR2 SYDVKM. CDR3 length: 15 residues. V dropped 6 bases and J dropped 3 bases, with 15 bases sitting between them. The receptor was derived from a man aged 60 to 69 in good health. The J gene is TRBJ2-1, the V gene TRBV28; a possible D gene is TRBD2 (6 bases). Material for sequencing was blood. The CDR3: CASRPPGLGYNEQFF. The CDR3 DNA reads TGTGCCAGCAGGCCCCCGGGACTGGGCTACAATGAGCAGTTCTTC. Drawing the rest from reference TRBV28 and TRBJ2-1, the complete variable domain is DVKVTQSSRYLVKRTGEKVFLECVQDMDHENMFWYRQDPGLGLRLIYFSYDVKMKEKGDIPEGYSVSREKKERFSLILESASTNQTSMYLCASRPPGLGYNEQFFGPGTRLTVL.